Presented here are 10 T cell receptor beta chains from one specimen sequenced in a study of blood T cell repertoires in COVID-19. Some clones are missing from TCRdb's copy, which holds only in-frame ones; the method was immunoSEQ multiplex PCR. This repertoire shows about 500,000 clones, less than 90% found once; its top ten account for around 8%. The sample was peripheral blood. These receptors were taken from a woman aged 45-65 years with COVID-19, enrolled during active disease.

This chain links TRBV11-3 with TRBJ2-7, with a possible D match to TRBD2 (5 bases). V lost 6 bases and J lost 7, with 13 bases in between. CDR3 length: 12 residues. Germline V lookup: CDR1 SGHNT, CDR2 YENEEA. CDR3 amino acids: CASSYDREEQYF. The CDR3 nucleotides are TGTGCCAGCAGTTACGACCGGGAAGAGCAGTACTTC.

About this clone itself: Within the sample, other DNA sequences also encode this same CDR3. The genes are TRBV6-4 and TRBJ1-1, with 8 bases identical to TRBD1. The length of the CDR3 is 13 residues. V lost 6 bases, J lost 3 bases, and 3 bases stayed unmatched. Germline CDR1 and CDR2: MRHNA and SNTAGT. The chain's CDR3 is CASSEQGDTEAFF. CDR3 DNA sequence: TGTGCCAGCAGCGAACAGGGGGACACTGAAGCTTTCTTT.

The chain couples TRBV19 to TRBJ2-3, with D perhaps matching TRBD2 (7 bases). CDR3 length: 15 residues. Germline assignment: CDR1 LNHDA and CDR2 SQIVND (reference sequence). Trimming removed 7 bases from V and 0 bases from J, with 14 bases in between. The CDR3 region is CASKRGGFSTDTQYF. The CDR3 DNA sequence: TGTGCCAGTAAAAGGGGGGGCTTCAGCACAGATACGCAGTATTTT.

The CDR3 sequence is CASSLQVSGANVLTF. The CDR3 DNA sequence: TGCGCCAGCAGCTTACAGGTCTCTGGGGCCAACGTCCTGACTTTC. The chain couples TRBV5-1 to TRBJ2-6, with a possible D match to TRBD1 (5 bases). Germline V gene sequence: CDR1 SGHRS, CDR2 YFSETQ. V was clipped by 2 bases and J by 0 bases, with 6 bases between them. The length of the CDR3 is 15 residues.

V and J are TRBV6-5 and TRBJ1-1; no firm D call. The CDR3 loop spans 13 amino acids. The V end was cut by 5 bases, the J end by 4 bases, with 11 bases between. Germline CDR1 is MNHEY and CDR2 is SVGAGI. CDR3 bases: TGTGCCAGCAGTCTACGGGTGGGCACTGAAGCTTTCTTT. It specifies CASSLRVGTEAFF.

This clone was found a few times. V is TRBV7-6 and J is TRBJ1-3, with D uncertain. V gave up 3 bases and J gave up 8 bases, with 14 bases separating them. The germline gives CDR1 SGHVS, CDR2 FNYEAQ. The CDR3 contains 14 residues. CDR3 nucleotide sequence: TGTGCCAGCAGCTTTGCGGATGGCGGCTACACCATATATTTT. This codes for CASSFADGGYTIYF. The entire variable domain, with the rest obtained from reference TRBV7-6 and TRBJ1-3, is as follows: GAGVSQSPRYKVTKRGQDVALRCDPISGHVSLYWYRQALGQGPEFLTYFNYEAQQDKSGLPNDRFSAERPEGSISTLTIQRTEQRDSAMYRCASSFADGGYTIYFGEGSWLTVV.

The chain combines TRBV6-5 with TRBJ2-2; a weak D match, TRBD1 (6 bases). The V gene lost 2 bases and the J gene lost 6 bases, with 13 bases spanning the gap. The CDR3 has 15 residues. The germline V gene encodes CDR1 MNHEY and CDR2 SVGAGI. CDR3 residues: CASSYRDRSSGELFF. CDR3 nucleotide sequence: TGTGCCAGCAGTTACCGAGACAGGTCCTCCGGGGAGCTGTTTTTT.

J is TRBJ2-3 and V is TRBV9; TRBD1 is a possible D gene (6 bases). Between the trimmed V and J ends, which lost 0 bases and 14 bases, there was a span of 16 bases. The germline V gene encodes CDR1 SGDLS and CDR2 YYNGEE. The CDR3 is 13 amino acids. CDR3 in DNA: TGTGCCAGCAGCGTAGGAACCTTGGGGGCTCGGTATTTT. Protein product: CASSVGTLGARYF.

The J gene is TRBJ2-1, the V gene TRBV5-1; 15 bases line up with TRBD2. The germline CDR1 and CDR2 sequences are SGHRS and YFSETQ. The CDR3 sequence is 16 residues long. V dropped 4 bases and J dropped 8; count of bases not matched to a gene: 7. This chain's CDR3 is CASSPGTSGGFHEQFF. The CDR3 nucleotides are TGCGCCAGCAGCCCCGGGACTAGCGGGGGGTTCCATGAGCAGTTCTTC.

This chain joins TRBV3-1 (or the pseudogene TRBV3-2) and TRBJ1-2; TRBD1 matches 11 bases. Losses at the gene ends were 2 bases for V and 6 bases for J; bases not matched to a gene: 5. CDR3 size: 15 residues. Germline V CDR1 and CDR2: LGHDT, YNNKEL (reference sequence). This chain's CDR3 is CASSQLGQGANGYTF. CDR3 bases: TGTGCCAGCAGCCAACTCGGACAGGGGGCGAATGGCTACACCTTC.